This T cell receptor beta chain was obtained from a study of shared clonotypes between healthy human individuals. Germline trimming cut 6 bases from V and 2 bases from J; bases unmatched to any gene: 7. CDR3 length equals 15 residues. The germline V gene encodes CDR1 MNHEY and CDR2 SMNVEV (reference sequence). To note about this clone: Its antigen is unidentified.

Findings of the study overall: Unshared clonotypes carried lower generation probabilities than those common to all four donors.

Sequencing used immunoSEQ multiplex PCR; TCRdb keeps in-frame clones, though not all of them. The sample records more than 2 million clones, approximately 94% being singletons. The specimen was naive CD4+ T cells sorted from blood. The subset is: CD45RA+ positively selected. The chain employs TRBV27 and TRBJ2-3; the match to TRBD1 covers 8 bases. The TCR was taken from a young man in good health. For the CDR3, the DNA is TGTGCCAGCAGACTCGGACAGGGTGACACAGATACGCAGTATTTT. Protein: CASRLGQGDTDTQYF.